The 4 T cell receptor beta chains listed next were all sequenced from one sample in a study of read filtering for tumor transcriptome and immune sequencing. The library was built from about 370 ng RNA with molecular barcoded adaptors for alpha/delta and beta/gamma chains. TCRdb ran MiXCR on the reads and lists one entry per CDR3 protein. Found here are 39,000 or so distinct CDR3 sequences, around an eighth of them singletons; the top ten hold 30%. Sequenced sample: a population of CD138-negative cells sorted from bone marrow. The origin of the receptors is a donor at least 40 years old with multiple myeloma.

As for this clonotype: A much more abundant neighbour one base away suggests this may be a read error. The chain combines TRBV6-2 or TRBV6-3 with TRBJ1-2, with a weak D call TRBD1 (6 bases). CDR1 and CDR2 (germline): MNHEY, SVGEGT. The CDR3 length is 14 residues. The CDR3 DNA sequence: TGTGCCAGCAGTTACCCGACAGGAATATATGGCTACGCCTTC. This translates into CASSYPTGIYGYAF.

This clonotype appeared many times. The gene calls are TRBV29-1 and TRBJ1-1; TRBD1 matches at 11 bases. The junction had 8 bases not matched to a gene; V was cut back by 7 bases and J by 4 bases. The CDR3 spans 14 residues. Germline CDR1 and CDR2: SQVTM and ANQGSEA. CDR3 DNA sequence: TGCAGCGCTGGGACAGGGGGAAGGTCCACTGAAGCTTTCTTT. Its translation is CSAGTGGRSTEAFF.

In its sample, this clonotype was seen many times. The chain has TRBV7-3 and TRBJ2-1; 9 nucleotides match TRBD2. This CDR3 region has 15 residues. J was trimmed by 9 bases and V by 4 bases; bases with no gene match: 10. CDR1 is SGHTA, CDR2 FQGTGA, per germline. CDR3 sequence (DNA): TGTGCCAGCAGCTCCCTAGCGGGATCCGTCGGTGAGCAGTTCTTC. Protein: CASSSLAGSVGEQFF.

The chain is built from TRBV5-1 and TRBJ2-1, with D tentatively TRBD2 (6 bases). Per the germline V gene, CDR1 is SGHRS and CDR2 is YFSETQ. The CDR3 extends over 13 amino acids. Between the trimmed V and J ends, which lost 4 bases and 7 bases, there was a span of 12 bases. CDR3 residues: CASSHGGENEQFF. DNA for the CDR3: TGCGCCAGCAGCCACGGGGGAGAGAATGAGCAGTTCTTC.